The TCR beta chain described here comes from a study of Graves' ophthalmopathy and Graves' hyperthyroidism (dated by TCRdb to about 2018). About the study as a whole: Peripheral blood was collected at initial diagnosis, before any treatment. Following sampling, methimazole starting at 30 mg daily was administered to hyperthyroidism patients, and high-dose intravenous methylprednisolone was administered to ophthalmopathy patients. In roughly 6 hyperthyroidism patients, T-cell repertoires of thyroid tissue and blood were compared. The study used signatures of the TCR beta repertoire to tell Graves' ophthalmopathy apart from Graves' hyperthyroidism and to predict which patients would progress to ophthalmopathy. For independent validation, a separate cohort was made up of fewer than 20 hyperthyroidism patients plus 17 patients who later progressed from hyperthyroidism to ophthalmopathy. To explore V-J signatures that distinguish ophthalmopathy from hyperthyroidism, a discovery set of 100 patients was enrolled, made up of 40 to 45 with ophthalmopathy and some 56 with stable hyperthyroidism. In total, some 140 blood samples were TCR-sequenced: approximately 42 ophthalmopathy, some 72 hyperthyroidism and about 17 hyperthyroidism-to-ophthalmopathy patients.

The CDR3 contains 18 residues, cysteine and phenylalanine counted. Only the CDR3 region is kept as DNA, spanning 54 bases read in frame from base 1. CDR1 and CDR2 were assigned from the germline V gene as MDHEN and SYDVKM. The V end gives up 2 bases and the J end 5 bases, leaving 13 bases in the junction not matched to a gene. About this clonotype itself: Which antigen it targets is not known. No quality values exist for individual bases; no much larger clone is one base distant.

On the study overall, not on this receptor specifically: In cross-validation, the 13-signature model distinguished ophthalmopathy from stable hyperthyroidism with 85% to 90% sensitivity and around 81% specificity, and in the test set the corresponding values were roughly 80% and 76%. No statistical method was used to set the sample size in advance, and the investigators knew which group each participant was assigned to. Most expanded thyroid clonotypes with a frequency above 0.001 also appeared in blood, which suggests that blood repertoires may reflect the immune response in the thyroid. In validation, the model predicted ophthalmopathy progression with 55% to 71% sensitivity and approximately 75% specificity; roughly 12 predicted patients were CT-confirmed with GO in a median of approximately 6.5 months.

For repertoire sequencing, the TCR beta CDR3 regions were amplified from RNA transcripts. HTBI primers and the Qiagen OneStep RT-PCR kit were used in a first-round RT-PCR, which was followed by a second-round multiplex PCR, size selection and purification. Libraries were sequenced on an Illumina HiSeq2000 using paired-end 100 bp reads. The source study handled its data this way. SOAPnuke was used to process the reads, throwing out any read that had adapters, had uncalled bases, had a mean Phred below 15, or lacked an exact constant-primer or identifier match. High-quality paired reads were merged with COPE v1.2.5. Each unique nucleotide sequence was treated as a clonotype, and MiTCR v1.1 was used to align the clonotypes to the IMGT TRB V, D and J references. The analysis was limited to V-J combinations with a frequency above 0.0001, which together covered 99.2% of repertoires. For each V-J combination, a TCR clonal expansion and chaos score was defined as F50 clonal expansion divided by the chaos observed in the TCRdist matrix. Welch's t-statistics and random forest were used to reduce the features to around 13 V-J combinations, which were then used as input to a naive Bayes classifier. The similarity between thyroid and blood repertoires was quantified using the Morisita-Horn index. TCRdb reanalyzed the raw reads on its own, using fastp at Q25 for trimming and MiXCR for clone calling, and kept in-frame beta chains. One record per CDR3 amino acid sequence lists the most common genes and DNA. The V and J calls, along with clone size, are taken from TCRdb and not from the paper's own processing. For this sample there are about 370,000 distinct CDR3 sequences; about a sixth appear just once. The biggest ten clones account for 2% to 3% of the sample.

Hyperthyroidism was considered stable if no progression to ophthalmopathy occurred within 18 months of follow-up. Hyperthyroidism patients were newly diagnosed, with disease duration under 2 months, and aged 18 to 65 years. Patients with other autoimmune diseases, uncontrolled infections, pregnancy or lactation were excluded. Diagnosis was based on clinical symptoms, serum thyroxine, TRAb, thyroid ultrasound and orbital computed tomography. Using Ficoll-Paque density gradient centrifugation, PBMCs were isolated from about 9.2 ml of fresh peripheral blood. Trizol reagent was used to extract the total RNA, and its quality was then checked on an Agilent 2100 Bioanalyzer.

This receptor chain uses TRBV28 and TRBJ2-5; the central 11 bases match TRBD2. Material for sequencing was peripheral blood. This receptor was obtained from an adult woman with stable Graves' hyperthyroidism. The nucleotides are TGTGCCAGCAGTTTACGGACTAGCGGGCGCCAGCGGCGGGAGACCCAGTACTTC. It translates as CASSLRTSGRQRRETQYF.